A selection of T cell receptor beta chains follows, all from one sample in a study of blood T cell repertoires in COVID-19. Libraries were prepared by immunoSEQ multiplex PCR; TCRdb keeps only in-frame clonotypes and omits some of them. The sample carries 50,000 to 55,000 clones, about 88% recorded once. The material sequenced was peripheral blood. Every receptor here comes from a human donor with active COVID-19. The donor label of this sample is uncertain. The CDR3 runs from the conserved cysteine through the conserved F or W. A D gene is named only where the DNA matches it firmly. Size tells how often a clone was seen (once, few, many) or the class of an expanded clone, and some rows leave it out.

>NA|NA|TRBJ2-1|TRBV5-1
CASSLELVDEQFF
TGCGCCAGCAGCTTGGAGCTAGTCGATGAGCAGTTCTTC
>NA|NA|TRBJ2-7|TRBV7-7
CASSPQAGYEQYF
TGTGCTAGCAGCCCTCAGGCAGGTTACGAGCAGTACTTC
>NA|few|TRBJ2-5|TRBV19
CASSLGTWETQYF
TGTGCCAGTAGTCTCGGGACATGGGAGACCCAGTACTTC
>TRBD1|NA|TRBJ2-3|TRBV27
CASSPGQHTDTQYF
TGTGCCAGTTCCCCGGGACAGCACACAGATACGCAGTATTTT
>TRBD1|NA|TRBJ2-1|TRBV19
CASSNPGTGNEQFF
TGTGCCAGTAGTAACCCCGGGACAGGCAATGAGCAGTTCTTC
>TRBD2|NA|TRBJ2-3|TRBV7-3
CASSSGTSGNTQYF
TGTGCCAGCAGCTCCGGGACTAGCGGGAATACGCAGTATTTT
>NA|NA|TRBJ1-1|TRBV6-2/TRBV6-3
CASSFPQGKEAFF
TGTGCCAGCAGTTTCCCACAGGGTAAGGAAGCTTTCTTT
>TRBD1|NA|TRBJ1-2|TRBV4-2
CASSDRQGRGLGYTF
TGTGCCAGCAGCGACCGACAGGGGCGGGGTCTTGGCTACACCTTC
>NA|NA|TRBJ2-3|TRBV5-5
CASSGRGRPVTDTQYF
TGTGCCAGCAGCGGGCGGGGGCGACCGGTCACAGATACGCAGTATTTT
>NA|NA|TRBJ1-3|TRBV9
CASSVTGGSSGNTIYF
TGTGCCAGCAGCGTAACTGGCGGAAGCTCTGGAAACACCATATATTTT
>TRBD2|NA|TRBJ2-1|TRBV28
CASSLLSGAYNEQFF
TGTGCCAGCAGTTTATTAAGCGGGGCCTACAATGAGCAGTTCTTC
>TRBD1|few|TRBJ1-2|TRBV5-1
CASSGGQGAVLYGYTF
TGCGCCAGCAGCGGGGGACAGGGGGCTGTTCTCTATGGCTACACCTTC
>TRBD1|NA|TRBJ1-5|TRBV7-3
CASSPVVRDRVGPQHF
TGTGCCAGCAGCCCCGTCGTACGGGACAGGGTCGGGCCCCAGCATTTT
>TRBD1|NA|TRBJ2-7|TRBV7-6
CASSLMSGTAYSYEQYF
TGTGCCAGCAGCTTAATGTCCGGGACAGCTTACTCCTACGAGCAGTACTTC
>TRBD2|NA|TRBJ2-3|TRBV19
CASSVVAGGPDTQYF
TGTGCCAGTAGTGTTGTAGCGGGGGGGCCAGATACGCAGTATTTT
>TRBD1|NA|TRBJ1-1|TRBV5-4
CASSSWDRVTEAFF
TGTGCCAGCAGCTCCTGGGACAGGGTGACTGAAGCTTTCTTT
>TRBD1|NA|TRBJ1-2|TRBV27
CASSPIGDRVLYGYTF
TGTGCCAGCAGTCCCATCGGGGACAGGGTATTATATGGCTACACCTTC
>TRBD2|NA|TRBJ2-2|TRBV27
CASSPRLAGSNTGELFF
TGTGCCAGCAGTCCTCGACTAGCGGGGAGCAACACCGGGGAGCTGTTTTTT
>NA|NA|TRBJ1-2|TRBV4-3
CASSPDLGQNYGYTF
TGCGCCAGCAGCCCCGACCTTGGACAGAACTATGGCTACACCTTC
>TRBD1|NA|TRBJ2-3|TRBV18
CASSTGLDRRADTQYF
TGTGCCAGCTCTACCGGGCTGGACAGGCGGGCGGATACGCAGTATTTT
>NA|NA|TRBJ1-2|TRBV5-1
CASSLAGIGLNGYTF
TGCGCCAGCAGCTTGGCCGGGATAGGGCTAAATGGCTACACCTTC
>NA|NA|TRBJ1-2|TRBV11-2
CASSFGSGANYGYTF
TGTGCCAGCAGCTTTGGAAGCGGGGCGAACTATGGCTACACCTTC
>TRBD2|NA|TRBJ2-1|TRBV19
CASRLNGGGHNEQFF
TGTGCCAGTCGACTAAACGGGGGGGGGCACAATGAGCAGTTCTTC
>TRBD2|NA|TRBJ2-1|TRBV4-3
CASSQGIALVRGYNEQFF
TGCGCCAGCAGCCAAGGCATCGCTTTAGTGCGGGGGTACAATGAGCAGTTCTTC
>TRBD1|NA|TRBJ2-1|TRBV29-1
CSAGQGFDEQFF
TGCAGCGCGGGACAGGGATTCGATGAGCAGTTCTTC
>NA|NA|TRBJ1-1|TRBV6-5
CASSSSHRANTEAFF
TGTGCCAGCAGTTCAAGCCACAGGGCGAACACTGAAGCTTTCTTT
>NA|NA|TRBJ2-7|TRBV11-3
CASLYYEQYF
TGTGCCAGCCTTTACTACGAGCAGTACTTC
>TRBD2|NA|TRBJ2-3|TRBV6-2/TRBV6-3
CASSGRYSGGEVDTQYF
TGTGCCAGCAGCGGTAGATATAGCGGGGGAGAGGTGGATACGCAGTATTTT
>TRBD2|NA|TRBJ2-7|TRBV6-5
CASIRTSGGAYEQYF
TGTGCCAGCATTAGGACTAGCGGGGGGGCCTACGAGCAGTACTTC
>TRBD2|NA|TRBJ2-2|TRBV2
CASSDNLAGEKLFF
TGTGCCAGCAGTGATAATCTAGCGGGGGAGAAGCTGTTTTTT
>NA|NA|TRBJ2-3|TRBV19
CATTGAGTDTQYF
TGTGCCACTACGGGAGCGGGCACAGATACGCAGTATTTT
>NA|NA|TRBJ1-1|TRBV6-5
CASSYSATGSFAFF
TGTGCCAGCAGTTACTCGGCCACAGGGTCTTTTGCTTTCTTT
>TRBD1|once|TRBJ1-1|TRBV6-5
CASSSRTGMNTEAFF
TGTGCCAGCAGTTCACGGACAGGGATGAACACTGAAGCTTTCTTT
>NA|NA|TRBJ1-5|TRBV7-8
CASSPRGANRKAQPQHF
TGTGCCAGCAGCCCGAGAGGTGCCAATCGAAAAGCTCAGCCCCAGCATTTT
>NA|NA|TRBJ1-1|TRBV19
CASSPQGLNTEAFF
TGTGCCAGTAGCCCGCAGGGGCTGAACACTGAAGCTTTCTTT
>NA|NA|TRBJ1-6|TRBV19
CATRRPGNSPLHF
TGTGCCACCCGTCGTCCAGGGAATTCACCCCTCCACTTT
>NA|NA|TRBJ1-5|TRBV6-5
CASSSGPHQPQHF
TGTGCCAGCAGTTCTGGGCCGCATCAGCCCCAGCATTTT
>NA|NA|TRBJ1-1|TRBV19
CASSIGTVMNTEAFF
TGTGCCAGTAGTATAGGAACGGTCATGAACACTGAAGCTTTCTTT
>NA|NA|TRBJ2-3|TRBV18
CASSPPGRFMRDTQYF
TGTGCCAGCTCACCACCGGGCAGGTTTATGCGAGATACGCAGTATTTT
>TRBD1|NA|TRBJ1-2|TRBV10-1
CASTLRDRANYGYTF
TGCGCCAGCACCCTCCGGGACAGGGCTAACTATGGCTACACCTTC
>TRBD1|once|TRBJ1-3|TRBV18
CASSPQMSRGSGNTIYF
TGTGCCAGCTCACCACAGATGAGCAGGGGGAGCGGAAACACCATATATTTT
>NA|NA|TRBJ1-5|TRBV24-1
CATSEQGGRNQPQHF
TGTGCCACCAGTGAACAGGGTGGTCGCAATCAGCCCCAGCATTTT
>NA|NA|TRBJ1-6|TRBV6-5
CASSYGQLLNSPLHF
TGTGCCAGCAGTTACGGACAGCTCCTTAATTCACCCCTCCACTTT
>NA|NA|TRBJ1-3|TRBV19
CATRHLGGRLHGNTIYF
TGTGCCACTAGACACCTCGGGGGGCGTCTACATGGAAACACCATATATTTT
>TRBD1|NA|TRBJ2-5|TRBV5-1
CASRGQGGVAETQYF
TGCGCCAGCAGGGGACAGGGGGGTGTAGCGGAGACCCAGTACTTC
>NA|once|TRBJ2-7|TRBV20-1
CSASQAAYEQYF
TGCAGTGCTAGTCAGGCAGCCTACGAGCAGTACTTC
>NA|NA|TRBJ1-5|TRBV10-3
CATSLRGSNQPQHF
TGTGCCACCAGCCTAAGGGGGAGCAATCAGCCCCAGCATTTT
>NA|NA|TRBJ1-4|TRBV25-1
CASRARRGGEKLFF
TGTGCCAGCAGGGCTCGGAGGGGAGGGGAAAAACTGTTTTTT
>NA|NA|TRBJ2-5|TRBV5-1
CASSHPGETQYF
TGCGCCAGCAGCCACCCGGGAGAGACCCAGTACTTC
>TRBD2|NA|TRBJ2-3|TRBV3-1/TRBV3-2
CASSQVSGGAGDGGTDTQYF
TGTGCCAGCAGCCAAGTCTCCGGGGGGGCGGGGGACGGAGGAACAGATACGCAGTATTTT
>TRBD1|NA|TRBJ1-6|TRBV19
CASSTGTGANSPLHF
TGTGCCAGTAGTACCGGGACAGGGGCAAATTCACCCCTCCACTTT
>NA|NA|TRBJ1-5|TRBV10-2
CASTFGGNQPQHF
TGCGCCAGCACTTTCGGAGGCAATCAGCCCCAGCATTTT
>TRBD2|NA|TRBJ2-7|TRBV24-1
CATSDGTSYEQYF
TGTGCCACCAGTGATGGGACTAGCTACGAGCAGTACTTC
>NA|NA|TRBJ2-1|TRBV5-1
CASTHGGPEQFF
TGCGCCAGCACGCACGGGGGGCCGGAGCAGTTCTTC